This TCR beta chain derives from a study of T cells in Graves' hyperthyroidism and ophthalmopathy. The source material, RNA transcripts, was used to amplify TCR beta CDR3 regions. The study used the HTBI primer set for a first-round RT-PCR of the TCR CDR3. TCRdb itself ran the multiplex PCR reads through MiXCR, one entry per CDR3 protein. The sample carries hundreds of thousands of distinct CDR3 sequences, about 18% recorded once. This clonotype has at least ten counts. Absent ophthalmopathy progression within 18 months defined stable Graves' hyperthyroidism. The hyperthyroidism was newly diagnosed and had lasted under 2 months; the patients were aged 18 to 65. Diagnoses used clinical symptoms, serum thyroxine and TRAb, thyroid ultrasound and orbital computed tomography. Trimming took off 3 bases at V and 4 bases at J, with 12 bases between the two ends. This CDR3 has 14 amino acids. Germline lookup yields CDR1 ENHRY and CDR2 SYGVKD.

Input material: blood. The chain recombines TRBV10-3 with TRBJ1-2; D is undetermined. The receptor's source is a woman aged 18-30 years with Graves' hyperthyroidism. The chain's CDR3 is CAISDGGVGYGYTF. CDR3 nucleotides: TGTGCCATCAGTGACGGCGGGGTAGGCTATGGCTACACCTTC.